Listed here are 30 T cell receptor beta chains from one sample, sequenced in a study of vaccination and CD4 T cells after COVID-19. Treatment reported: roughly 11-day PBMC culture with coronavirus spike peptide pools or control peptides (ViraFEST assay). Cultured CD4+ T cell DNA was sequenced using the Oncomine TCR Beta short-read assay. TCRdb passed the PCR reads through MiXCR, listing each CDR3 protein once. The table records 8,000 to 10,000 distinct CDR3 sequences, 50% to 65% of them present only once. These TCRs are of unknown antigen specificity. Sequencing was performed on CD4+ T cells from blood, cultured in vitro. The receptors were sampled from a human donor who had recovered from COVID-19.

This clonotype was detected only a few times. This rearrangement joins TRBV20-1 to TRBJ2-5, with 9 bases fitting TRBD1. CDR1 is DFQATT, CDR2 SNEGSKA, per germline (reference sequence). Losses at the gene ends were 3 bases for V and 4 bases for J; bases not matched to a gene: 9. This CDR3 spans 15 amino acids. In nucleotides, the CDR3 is TGCAGTGCTAGGGAACCACAGGGGGCAGGAGAGACCCAGTACTTC. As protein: CSAREPQGAGETQYF.

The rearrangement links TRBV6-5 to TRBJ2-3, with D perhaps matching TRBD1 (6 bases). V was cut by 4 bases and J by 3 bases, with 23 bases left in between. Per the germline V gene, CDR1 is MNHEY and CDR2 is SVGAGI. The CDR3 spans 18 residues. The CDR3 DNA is TGTGCCAGCAGTTCTACCCACCCTCGGACAGTTTGGACAGATACGCAGTATTTT. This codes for CASSSTHPRTVWTDTQYF.

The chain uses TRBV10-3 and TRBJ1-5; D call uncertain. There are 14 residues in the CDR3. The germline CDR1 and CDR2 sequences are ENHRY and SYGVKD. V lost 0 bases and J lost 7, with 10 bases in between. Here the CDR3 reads CAISESRERQPQHF. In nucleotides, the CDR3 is TGTGCCATCAGTGAGTCCCGGGAGAGGCAGCCCCAGCATTTT.

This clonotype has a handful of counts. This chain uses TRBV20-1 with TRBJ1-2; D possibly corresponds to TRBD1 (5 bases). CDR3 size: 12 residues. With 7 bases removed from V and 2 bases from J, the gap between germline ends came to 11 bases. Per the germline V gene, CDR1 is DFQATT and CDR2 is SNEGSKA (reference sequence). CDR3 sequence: CSGGGDNYGYTF. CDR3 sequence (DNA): TGCAGTGGGGGGGGAGACAACTATGGCTACACCTTC.

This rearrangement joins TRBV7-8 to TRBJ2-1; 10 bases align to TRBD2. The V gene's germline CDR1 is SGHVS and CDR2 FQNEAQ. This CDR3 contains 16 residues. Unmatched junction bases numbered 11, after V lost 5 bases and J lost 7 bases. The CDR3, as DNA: TGTGCCAGCAGCATCCTGACTAGCGGGTCACGTAATGAGCAGTTCTTC. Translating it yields CASSILTSGSRNEQFF.

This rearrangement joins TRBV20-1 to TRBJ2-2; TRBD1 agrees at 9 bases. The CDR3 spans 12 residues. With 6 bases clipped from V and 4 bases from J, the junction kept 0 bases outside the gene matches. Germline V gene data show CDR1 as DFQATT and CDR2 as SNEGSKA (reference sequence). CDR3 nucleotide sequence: TGCAGTGCGACAGGGGGCACCGGGGAGCTGTTTTTT. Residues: CSATGGTGELFF.

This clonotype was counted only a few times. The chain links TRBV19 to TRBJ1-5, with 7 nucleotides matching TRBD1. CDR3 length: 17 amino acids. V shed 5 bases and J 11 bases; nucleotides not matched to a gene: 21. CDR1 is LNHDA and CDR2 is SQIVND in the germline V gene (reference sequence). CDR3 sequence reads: CASSSLRQTGTQSAQHF. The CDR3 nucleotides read TGTGCCAGTAGTTCCCTAAGACAGACAGGGACGCAATCAGCCCAGCATTTT.

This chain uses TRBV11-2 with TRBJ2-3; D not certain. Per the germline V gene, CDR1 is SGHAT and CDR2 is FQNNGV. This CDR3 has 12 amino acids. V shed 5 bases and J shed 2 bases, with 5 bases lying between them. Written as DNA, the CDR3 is TGTGCCAGCAGCGCCCCCACAGATACGCAGTATTTT. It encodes CASSAPTDTQYF.

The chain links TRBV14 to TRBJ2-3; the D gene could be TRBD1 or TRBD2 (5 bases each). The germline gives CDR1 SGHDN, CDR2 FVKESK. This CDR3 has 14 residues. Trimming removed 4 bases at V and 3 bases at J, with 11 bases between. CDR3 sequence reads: CASSRRGGTDTQYF. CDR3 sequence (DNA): TGTGCCAGCAGCCGTCGGGGCGGGACAGATACGCAGTATTTT.

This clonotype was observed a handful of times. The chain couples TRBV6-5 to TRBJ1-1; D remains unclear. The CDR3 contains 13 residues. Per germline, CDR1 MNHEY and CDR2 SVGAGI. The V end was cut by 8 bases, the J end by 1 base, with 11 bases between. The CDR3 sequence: CASGLERNTEAFF. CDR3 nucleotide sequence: TGTGCCAGCGGTTTGGAGAGGAACACTGAAGCTTTCTTT.

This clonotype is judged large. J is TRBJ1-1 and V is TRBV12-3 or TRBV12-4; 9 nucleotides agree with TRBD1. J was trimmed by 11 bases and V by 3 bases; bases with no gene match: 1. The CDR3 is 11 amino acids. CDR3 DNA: TGTGCCAGCAGTTTTGGACAGGGGGCTTTCTTT. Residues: CASSFGQGAFF.

CDR3: CSARAGVTSYGYTF. CDR3 sequence (DNA): TGCAGTGCTAGGGCGGGCGTGACCTCCTATGGCTACACCTTC. The chain links TRBV20-1 to TRBJ1-2; unclear D gene. V shed 3 bases and J shed 4 bases, with 15 bases lying between them. CDR1 is DFQATT, CDR2 SNEGSKA, per germline (reference sequence). The CDR3 runs to 14 residues.

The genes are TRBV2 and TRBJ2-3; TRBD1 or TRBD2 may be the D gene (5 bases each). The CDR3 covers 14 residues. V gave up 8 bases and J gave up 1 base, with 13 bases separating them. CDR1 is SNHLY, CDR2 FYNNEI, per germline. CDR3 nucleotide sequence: TGTGCCAGCGGGGGTAGGGACGGCACAGATACGCAGTATTTT. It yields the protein CASGGRDGTDTQYF. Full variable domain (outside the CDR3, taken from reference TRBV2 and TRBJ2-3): EPEVTQTPSHQVTQMGQEVILRCVPISNHLYFYWYRQILGQKVEFLVSFYNNEISEKSEIFDDQFSVERPDGSNFTLKIRSTKLEDSAMYFCASGGRDGTDTQYFGPGTRLTVL.

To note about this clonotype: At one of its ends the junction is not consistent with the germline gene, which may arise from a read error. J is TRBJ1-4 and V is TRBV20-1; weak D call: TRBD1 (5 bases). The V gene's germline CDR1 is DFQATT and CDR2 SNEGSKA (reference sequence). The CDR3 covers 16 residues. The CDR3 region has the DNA TGCGGTGCTAGGGGTCCACCAACGGGGACTAATGAAAAACTGTTTTTT. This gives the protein CGARGPPTGTNEKLFF.

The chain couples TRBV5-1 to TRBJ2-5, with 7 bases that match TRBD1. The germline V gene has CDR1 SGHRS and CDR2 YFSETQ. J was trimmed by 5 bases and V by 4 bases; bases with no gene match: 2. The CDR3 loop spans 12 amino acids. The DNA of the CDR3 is TGCGCCAGCAGCGACAGGGACGAGACCCAGTACTTC. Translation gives CASSDRDETQYF.

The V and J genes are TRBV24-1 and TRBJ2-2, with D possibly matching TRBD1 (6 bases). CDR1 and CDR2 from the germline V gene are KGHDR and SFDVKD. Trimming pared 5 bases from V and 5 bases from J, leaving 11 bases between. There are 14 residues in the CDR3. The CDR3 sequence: CATSGTDYTGELFF. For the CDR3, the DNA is TGTGCCACCAGTGGGACAGACTATACCGGGGAGCTGTTTTTT.

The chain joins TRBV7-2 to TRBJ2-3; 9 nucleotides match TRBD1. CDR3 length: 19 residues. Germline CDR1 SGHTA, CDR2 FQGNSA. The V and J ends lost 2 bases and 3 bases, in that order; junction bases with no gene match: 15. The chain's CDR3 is CASSLYHTGGYRKTDTQYF. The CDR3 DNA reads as TGTGCCAGCAGCTTATATCACACAGGGGGCTATCGGAAAACAGATACGCAGTATTTT.

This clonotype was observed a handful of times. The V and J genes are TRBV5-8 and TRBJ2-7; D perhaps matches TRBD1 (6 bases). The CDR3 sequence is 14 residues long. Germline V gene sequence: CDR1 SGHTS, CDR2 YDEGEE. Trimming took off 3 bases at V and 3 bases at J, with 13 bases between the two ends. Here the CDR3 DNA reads TGTGCCAGCAGCTCCAGGGGACGGAGCTACGAGCAGTACTTC. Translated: CASSSRGRSYEQYF.

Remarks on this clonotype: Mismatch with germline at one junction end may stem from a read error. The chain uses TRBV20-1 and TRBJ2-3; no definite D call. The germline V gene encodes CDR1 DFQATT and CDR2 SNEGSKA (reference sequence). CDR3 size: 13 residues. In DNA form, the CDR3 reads TGCAGTGCTACGGCCGCACTAACAGATACGCGGTATTTT. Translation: CSATAALTDTRYF.

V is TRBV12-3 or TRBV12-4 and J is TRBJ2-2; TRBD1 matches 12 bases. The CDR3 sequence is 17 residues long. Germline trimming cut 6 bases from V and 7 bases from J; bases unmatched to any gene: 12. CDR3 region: CASSRTLRDRGHGELFF. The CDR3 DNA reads TGTGCCAGCAGCCGGACCCTCCGGGACAGGGGGCACGGGGAGCTGTTTTTT.

DNA for the CDR3: TGTGCCAGCAGCTTACGGCAGGGGAACACTGAAGCTTTCTTT. Amino acid sequence: CASSLRQGNTEAFF. The chain carries TRBV7-2 and TRBJ1-1, with D possibly being TRBD1 (5 bases). Trimming stripped 2 bases from V and 1 base from J, with 8 bases between. CDR1 is SGHTA and CDR2 is FQGNSA in the germline V gene. The CDR3 length is 14 residues.

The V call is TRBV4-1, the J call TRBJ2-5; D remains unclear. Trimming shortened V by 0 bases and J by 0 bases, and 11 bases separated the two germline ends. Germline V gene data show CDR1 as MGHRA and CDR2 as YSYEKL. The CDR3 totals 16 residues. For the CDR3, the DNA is TGCGCCAGCAGCCAAGAGGGTCGGCCTCACCAAGAGACCCAGTACTTC. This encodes CASSQEGRPHQETQYF.

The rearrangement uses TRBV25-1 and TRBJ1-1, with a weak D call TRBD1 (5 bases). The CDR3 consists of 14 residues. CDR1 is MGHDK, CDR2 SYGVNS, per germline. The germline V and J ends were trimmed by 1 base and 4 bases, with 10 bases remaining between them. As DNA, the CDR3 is TGTGCCAGCAGTGAATCGGGGGGAGTCACTGAAGCTTTCTTT. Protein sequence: CASSESGGVTEAFF.

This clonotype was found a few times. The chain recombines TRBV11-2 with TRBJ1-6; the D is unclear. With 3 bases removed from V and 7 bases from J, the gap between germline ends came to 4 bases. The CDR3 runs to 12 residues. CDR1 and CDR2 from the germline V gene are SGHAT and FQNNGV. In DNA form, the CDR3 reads TGTGCCAGCAGCTTGCCGAATTCACCCCTCCACTTT. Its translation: CASSLPNSPLHF.

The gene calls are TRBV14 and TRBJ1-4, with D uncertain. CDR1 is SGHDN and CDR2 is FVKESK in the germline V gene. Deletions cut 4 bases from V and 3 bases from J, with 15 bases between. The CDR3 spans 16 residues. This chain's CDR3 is CASSPALKQSNEKLFF. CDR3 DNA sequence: TGTGCCAGCAGCCCAGCCTTAAAACAGTCTAATGAAAAACTGTTTTTT.

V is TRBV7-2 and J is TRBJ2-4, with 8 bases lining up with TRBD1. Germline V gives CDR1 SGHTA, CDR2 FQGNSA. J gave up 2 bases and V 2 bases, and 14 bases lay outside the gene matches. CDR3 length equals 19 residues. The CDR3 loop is CASSLKPSTQGASKNIQYF. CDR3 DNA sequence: TGTGCCAGCAGCTTAAAACCCTCAACCCAGGGGGCTTCCAAAAACATTCAGTACTTC.

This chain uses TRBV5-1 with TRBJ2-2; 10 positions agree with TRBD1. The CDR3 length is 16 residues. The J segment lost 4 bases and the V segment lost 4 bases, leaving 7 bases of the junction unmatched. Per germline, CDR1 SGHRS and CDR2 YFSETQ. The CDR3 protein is CASSLGGQGSTGELFF. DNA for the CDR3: TGCGCCAGCAGCCTGGGGGGACAGGGGAGCACCGGGGAGCTGTTTTTT.

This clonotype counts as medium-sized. The CDR3 DNA follows: TGCGCCAGCAGTCAATCTAAGACCAGGGAAGACGAGCAGTACTTC. Its protein is CASSQSKTREDEQYF. V is TRBV23-1 and J is TRBJ2-7; D perhaps matches TRBD1 (5 bases). TRBV23-1 is an open reading frame, and its role is uncertain. Deletions cut 0 bases from V and 5 bases from J, with 14 bases between. CDR3 length: 15 residues.

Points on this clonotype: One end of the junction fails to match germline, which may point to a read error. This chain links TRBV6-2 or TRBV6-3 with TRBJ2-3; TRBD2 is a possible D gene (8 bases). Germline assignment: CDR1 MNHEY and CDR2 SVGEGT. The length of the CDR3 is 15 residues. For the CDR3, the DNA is TGTGCCAGCAGTTACCCGATAGCGGGGACAGATACACAGTATTTT. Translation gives CASSYPIAGTDTQYF.

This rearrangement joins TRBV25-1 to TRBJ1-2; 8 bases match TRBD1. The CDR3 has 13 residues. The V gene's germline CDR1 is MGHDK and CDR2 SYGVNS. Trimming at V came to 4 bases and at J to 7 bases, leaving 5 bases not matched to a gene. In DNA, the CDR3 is TGTGCCAGCAGTGCCGACAGGGGTGGTGGCTACACCTTC. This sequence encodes CASSADRGGGYTF.